The T cell receptor (beta chain) under discussion was sequenced for a study of T cell changes during pregnancy in multiple sclerosis. Clones were read by immunoSEQ multiplex PCR, and TCRdb kept only the in-frame ones, dropping some. Here the sample spans approximately 70,000 clones, roughly nine tenths being singletons. The CDR3 has 16 residues. V was clipped by 1 base and J by 6 bases; unmatched bases: 10. The germline gives CDR1 LNHDA, CDR2 SQIVND (reference sequence). The sequence was obtained from a female donor in good health, enrolled as a control in a pregnancy study. Material: peripheral blood, obtained in the second trimester of pregnancy. This sequence joins TRBV19 and TRBJ2-3; 7 bases match TRBD2. The CDR3 nucleotides read TGTGCCAGTAGTATAGTCGGGGGGAGCGGGACCGATACGCAGTATTTT. Protein product: CASSIVGGSGTDTQYF.